The 32 T cell receptor beta chains reported below all come from one sample, sequenced in a study of blood T cell repertoires in COVID-19. The assay was immunoSEQ multiplex PCR, and TCRdb's table has in-frame clones only and misses some. The top ten clones hold about 4.7% of a sample with 150,000 to 200,000 clones, around 88% of them seen once. The sample consisted of peripheral blood. The receptor source for this set is a human donor in a cohort sampled during active COVID-19.

The chain employs TRBV3-1 (or the pseudogene TRBV3-2) and TRBJ1-2, with D possibly being TRBD1 (6 bases). Germline V CDR1 and CDR2: LGHDT, YNNKEL (reference sequence). There are 16 residues in the CDR3. V was shortened by 4 bases and J by 6 bases, with 21 bases between the two germline ends. As DNA, the CDR3 is TGTGCCAGCAGCCGATCGATCGGGGGGGCTGGGAATGGCTACACCTTC. This encodes CASSRSIGGAGNGYTF.

As for this clone: The same CDR3 can be traced to other DNA sequences in this sample. V usage is TRBV5-1 and J usage is TRBJ2-5; D is possibly TRBD1 (5 bases). The CDR3 runs to 14 residues. V lost 0 bases, J lost 5 bases, and 11 bases lay in between. The germline V gene encodes CDR1 SGHRS and CDR2 YFSETQ. The CDR3: CASSLAQGQETQYF. The DNA of the CDR3 is TGCGCCAGCAGCTTGGCCCAGGGCCAGGAGACCCAGTACTTC.

The V and J genes are TRBV20-1 and TRBJ1-2; tentative D call: TRBD1 (5 bases). CDR3 length equals 14 residues. Trimming took 3 bases from V and 2 from J, leaving 13 bases between them. CDR1 DFQATT and CDR2 SNEGSKA come from the germline V gene (reference sequence). The CDR3 reads CSASLVRGNYGYTF. For the CDR3, the DNA is TGCAGTGCTAGTTTAGTACGGGGGAACTATGGCTACACCTTC.

For the CDR3, the DNA is TGCGCCAGCAGCTTGGAAGCGGGAAAGTTTGGCGAGCAGTACTTC. This translates into CASSLEAGKFGEQYF. J is TRBJ2-7 and V is TRBV5-1, with 7 bases lining up with TRBD2. This CDR3 has 15 amino acids. Per the germline V gene, CDR1 is SGHRS and CDR2 is YFSETQ. V lost 0 bases, J lost 6 bases, and 9 bases stayed unmatched.

CDR3 residues: CASRSPPRGRLEKLFF. The CDR3 nucleotides read TGTGCCAGCAGGTCCCCCCCGAGGGGGCGCTTGGAAAAACTGTTTTTT. The chain couples TRBV28 to TRBJ1-4, with 7 bases identical to TRBD1. V was clipped by 6 bases and J by 8 bases; unmatched bases: 15. CDR3 size: 16 residues. Germline V gene data show CDR1 as MDHEN and CDR2 as SYDVKM.

The chain couples TRBV18 to TRBJ1-2, with D possibly TRBD1 on 6 matching bases. Germline CDR1 KGHSH, CDR2 LQKENI. V dropped 0 bases and J dropped 4 bases, with 12 bases sitting between them. This CDR3 region has 15 residues. CDR3 DNA: TGTGCCAGCTCACCACCGGAACAGGGAATCTATGGCTACACCTTC. Protein product: CASSPPEQGIYGYTF.

The gene calls are TRBV11-2 and TRBJ2-7; TRBD1 aligns across 7 bases. The CDR3 length is 15 residues. V lost 1 base, J lost 4 bases, and 7 bases stayed unmatched. CDR1 is SGHAT and CDR2 is FQNNGV in the germline V gene. This chain's CDR3 is CASSLGGQAQYEQYF. For the CDR3, the DNA is TGTGCCAGCAGCTTAGGCGGACAGGCGCAGTACGAGCAGTACTTC.

This chain's CDR3 is CASSYSRAGSHEQYF. The CDR3 DNA reads as TGTGCCAGCAGCTATTCTCGAGCGGGATCCCACGAGCAGTACTTC. The V call is TRBV5-4, the J call TRBJ2-7, with 7 bases fitting TRBD2. The CDR3 covers 15 residues. The trim removed 3 bases at V and 5 bases at J, leaving 11 bases unmatched. Germline CDR1 is SGHNT and CDR2 is YYREEE (reference sequence).

The chain recombines TRBV15 with TRBJ1-2; weak D call: TRBD1 (6 bases). The CDR3 contains 14 residues. V was cut by 0 bases and J by 3 bases, with 8 bases left in between. CDR1 and CDR2 from the germline V gene are LNHNV and YYDKDF (reference sequence). In nucleotides, the CDR3 is TGTGCCACCAGCAGAGATAGGACAGACTATGGCTACACCTTC. Translation: CATSRDRTDYGYTF. Combining the CDR3 with reference TRBV15 and TRBJ1-2 gives the whole variable domain DAMVIQNPRYQVTQFGKPVTLSCSQTLNHNVMYWYQQKSSQAPKLLFHYYDKDFNNEADTPDNFQSRRPNTSFCFLDIRSPGLGDTAMYLCATSRDRTDYGYTFGSGTRLTVV.

This chain uses TRBV11-3 with TRBJ2-1; maybe TRBD2 (5 bases). The germline CDR1 and CDR2 sequences are SGHNT and YENEEA. With 5 bases removed from V and 8 bases from J, the gap between germline ends came to 19 bases. CDR3 length: 15 residues. The CDR3 region has the DNA TGTGCCAGCAGCCTGGGAGCAATCTACGTCCATGAGCAGTTCTTC. Protein product: CASSLGAIYVHEQFF.

This chain joins TRBV7-2 and TRBJ2-7; the D gene is possibly TRBD1 (6 bases). CDR3 length: 16 amino acids. Trimming took off 1 base at V and 5 bases at J, with 18 bases between the two ends. CDR1 and CDR2 (germline): SGHTA, FQGNSA. The CDR3 DNA follows: TGTGCCAGCAGCTTAGGAGTACCAGGGGTGAGCCACGAGCAGTACTTC. Residues: CASSLGVPGVSHEQYF.

The genes are TRBV7-8 and TRBJ1-2, with TRBD1 matching 8 bases. Germline trimming cut 1 base from V and 4 bases from J; bases unmatched to any gene: 5. CDR3 size: 15 residues. The germline V gene has CDR1 SGHVS and CDR2 FQNEAQ. Written as DNA, the CDR3 is TGTGCCAGCAGCTTAGGGGGACAGGCGCGCTATGGCTACACCTTC. It is translated as CASSLGGQARYGYTF.

The chain carries TRBV9 and TRBJ1-1; TRBD1 might be the D (6 bases). V was shortened by 5 bases and J by 5 bases, with 13 bases between the two germline ends. Germline V CDR1 and CDR2: SGDLS, YYNGEE. The CDR3 sequence is 13 residues long. The CDR3 DNA follows: TGTGCCAGCAGTAGGGGACACCTAACTGAAGCTTTCTTT. It yields the protein CASSRGHLTEAFF. The full variable domain, completed using reference TRBV9 and TRBJ1-1, is DSGVTQTPKHLITATGQRVTLRCSPRSGDLSVYWYQQSLDQGLQFLIQYYNGEERAKGNILERFSAQQFPDLHSELNLSSLELGDSALYFCASSRGHLTEAFFGQGTRLTVV.

The rearrangement joins TRBV3-1 (or the pseudogene TRBV3-2) to TRBJ1-2; D gene unclear. The CDR3 covers 16 residues. V was trimmed by 0 bases and J by 2 bases, leaving 13 bases between them. Germline values: CDR1 LGHDT, CDR2 YNNKEL (reference sequence). The DNA for the CDR3 is TGTGCCAGCAGCCAAGAGGCGGTCACCTTGAACTATGGCTACACCTTC. Amino acid sequence: CASSQEAVTLNYGYTF.

The chain combines TRBV2 with TRBJ2-6; D is uncertain. The V and J ends lost 2 bases and 1 base respectively, with 6 bases between them. CDR3 length: 15 amino acids. The germline V gene encodes CDR1 SNHLY and CDR2 FYNNEI. CDR3 DNA sequence: TGTGCCAGCAGTGAACTTTTATCTGGGGCCAACGTCCTGACTTTC. Its protein product is CASSELLSGANVLTF.

CDR3 sequence: CVRRAGPSYNEQFF. The CDR3 DNA sequence: TGTGTCAGAAGGGCGGGCCCCTCCTACAATGAGCAGTTCTTC. The chain links TRBV7-5 to TRBJ2-1; TRBD2 is the table's D call and was not checked against the DNA. TRBV7-5 is a pseudogene segment. The CDR3 loop spans 14 amino acids.

The gene calls are TRBV7-2 and TRBJ2-7; D not resolved. There are 14 residues in the CDR3. CDR1 is SGHTA, CDR2 FQGNSA, per germline. The V end was cut by 5 bases, the J end by 1 base, with 12 bases between. Here the CDR3 reads CASSPSQTSYEQYF. For the CDR3, the DNA is TGTGCCAGCAGCCCATCCCAGACTTCCTACGAGCAGTACTTC.

The chain has TRBV2 and TRBJ2-7; the D is unclear. This CDR3 region has 16 residues. Germline CDR1 and CDR2: SNHLY and FYNNEI. Trimming pared 3 bases from V and 2 bases from J, leaving 17 bases between. The chain's CDR3 is CASSEVLARITYEQYF. CDR3 nucleotides: TGTGCCAGCAGTGAGGTGTTGGCAAGAATCACCTACGAGCAGTACTTC.

V usage is TRBV6-5 and J usage is TRBJ2-7; TRBD2 matches 14 bases. Trimming removed 5 bases from V and 4 bases from J; junction bases left unmatched: 4. Germline values: CDR1 MNHEY, CDR2 SVGAGI. The CDR3 loop spans 15 amino acids. CDR3 in amino acids: CASSRLAGGMYEQYF. The CDR3 nucleotides are TGTGCCAGCAGTAGACTAGCGGGAGGGATGTACGAGCAGTACTTC.

This clone was counted only a few times. In DNA, the CDR3 is TGCAGTGCCAGCGACAGGGGCGAGCAGTACTTC. Its protein is CSASDRGEQYF. V usage is TRBV20-1 and J usage is TRBJ2-7; TRBD1 matches 8 bases. This CDR3 contains 11 residues. CDR1 and CDR2 from the germline V gene are DFQATT and SNEGSKA (reference sequence). After removal of 6 bases from V and 6 bases from J, the junction contained 4 bases not matched to a gene.

The CDR3 here is CASSLEQGFDEQYF. CDR3 coding DNA: TGTGCCAGCAGCTTAGAGCAGGGTTTCGACGAGCAGTACTTC. V and J are TRBV7-2 and TRBJ2-7, with D maybe TRBD1 (5 bases). Germline V gives CDR1 SGHTA, CDR2 FQGNSA. V lost 1 base and J lost 5, with 12 bases in between. CDR3 size: 14 residues.

The V call is TRBV7-9, the J call TRBJ2-2; the match to TRBD1 covers 10 bases. From germline, CDR1 is SEHNR and CDR2 FQNEAQ (reference sequence). This CDR3 comprises 16 residues. The V gene end was trimmed by 5 bases and the J gene end by 4 bases; junction bases not matched to a gene: 7. Written as DNA, the CDR3 is TGTGCCAGCAGCCCCGGGACAGGGGCTTTCACCGGGGAGCTGTTTTTT. Protein: CASSPGTGAFTGELFF. Full variable domain (remainder filled in from reference TRBV7-9 and TRBJ2-2): DTGVSQNPRHKITKRGQNVTFRCDPISEHNRLYWYRQTLGQGPEFLTYFQNEAQLEKSRLLSDRFSAERPKGSFSTLEIQRTEQGDSAMYLCASSPGTGAFTGELFFGEGSRLTVL.

This clone was seen a single time. V usage is TRBV6-5 and J usage is TRBJ2-7, with 8 bases matching TRBD1. Losses at the gene ends were 0 bases for V and 3 bases for J; bases not matched to a gene: 7. CDR1 and CDR2 from the germline V gene are MNHEY and SVGAGI. This CDR3 contains 16 residues. The CDR3 DNA reads TGTGCCAGCAGTTACTCGAGTCCGGGACAGGACTACGAGCAGTACTTC. Translating it yields CASSYSSPGQDYEQYF.

This sequence joins TRBV7-6 and TRBJ1-1, with D perhaps matching TRBD1 (5 bases). V was shortened by 1 base and J by 4 bases, with 16 bases between the two germline ends. From germline, CDR1 is SGHVS and CDR2 FNYEAQ. CDR3 size: 16 residues. In nucleotides, the CDR3 is TGTGCCAGCAGCTTAGGGCGCGCTCGGAGGGGCACTGAAGCTTTCTTT. This encodes CASSLGRARRGTEAFF.

The chain uses TRBV2 and TRBJ1-2; 8 bases are a match to TRBD1. The germline gives CDR1 SNHLY, CDR2 FYNNEI. The CDR3 spans 14 residues. V shed 4 bases and J 6 bases; nucleotides not matched to a gene: 7. The CDR3 bases are TGTGCCAGCAGTGGCGGAACAGGGGGTGATGGCTACACCTTC. Translation gives CASSGGTGGDGYTF. Full variable domain (missing parts from reference TRBV2 and TRBJ1-2): EPEVTQTPSHQVTQMGQEVILRCVPISNHLYFYWYRQILGQKVEFLVSFYNNEISEKSEIFDDQFSVERPDGSNFTLKIRSTKLEDSAMYFCASSGGTGGDGYTFGSGTRLTVV.

V and J are TRBV28 and TRBJ1-1, with a possible D match to TRBD1 (6 bases). Trimming cost V 5 bases and J 0 bases, with 7 bases left between them. Per germline, CDR1 MDHEN and CDR2 SYDVKM. The CDR3 is made up of 13 amino acids. CDR3 protein: CASSPGVNTEAFF. CDR3 DNA sequence: TGTGCCAGCAGTCCAGGGGTGAACACTGAAGCTTTCTTT.

This rearrangement joins TRBV5-1 to TRBJ2-2; 11 nucleotides agree with TRBD1. Germline CDR1 and CDR2: SGHRS and YFSETQ. The CDR3 sequence is 15 residues long. With V trimmed by 5 bases and J by 4 bases, 4 bases remained unmatched. Here the CDR3 reads CASSTGTGGTGELFF. For the CDR3, the DNA is TGCGCCAGCAGTACCGGGACAGGGGGCACCGGGGAGCTGTTTTTT.

The rearrangement joins TRBV7-6 to TRBJ2-2; D is unresolved. From germline, CDR1 is SGHVS and CDR2 FNYEAQ. Deletions cut 1 base from V and 0 bases from J, with 12 bases between. There are 17 residues in the CDR3. CDR3 region: CASSLVIGSSNTGELFF. CDR3 coding DNA: TGTGCCAGCAGCTTAGTGATTGGTAGTTCGAACACCGGGGAGCTGTTTTTT.

V is TRBV7-2 and J is TRBJ2-3; 11 bases match TRBD2. CDR3 length: 18 residues. CDR1 SGHTA and CDR2 FQGNSA come from the germline V gene. V shed 7 bases and J 0 bases; nucleotides not matched to a gene: 12. CDR3 residues: CASTATGLAGGSTDTQYF. The CDR3 region has the DNA TGTGCCAGCACCGCCACTGGGCTAGCGGGGGGTAGCACAGATACGCAGTATTTT.

This sequence joins TRBV12-5 and TRBJ1-3; tentative D call: TRBD1 (6 bases). The CDR3 runs 18 residues. V was pared by 2 bases and J by 0 bases, with 17 bases between. Germline V gene data show CDR1 as LGHNT and CDR2 as FRNRAP. The CDR3 is CASGLSLSLQGSGNTIYF. CDR3 DNA: TGTGCTAGTGGTTTGTCCCTCTCCTTACAGGGCTCTGGAAACACCATATATTTT.

The rearrangement joins TRBV9 to TRBJ2-3; 9 bases agree with TRBD2. CDR1 and CDR2 (germline): SGDLS, YYNGEE. This CDR3 region has 15 residues. The V segment lost 2 bases and the J segment 2 bases; nucleotides outside the gene matches: 3. The CDR3 region has the DNA TGTGCCAGCAGCGTTGCGGGGGGGCTCACAGATACGCAGTATTTT. Its translation: CASSVAGGLTDTQYF.

The chain is built from TRBV2 and TRBJ1-4; D is possibly TRBD1 (6 bases). V was trimmed by 6 bases and J by 3 bases, leaving 8 bases between them. The CDR3 runs 13 residues. The germline gives CDR1 SNHLY, CDR2 FYNNEI. CDR3 DNA sequence: TGTGCCAGCAGAGACAGGCCTAATGAAAAACTGTTTTTT. This translates into CASRDRPNEKLFF. The full variable domain, with the rest looked up from reference TRBV2 and TRBJ1-4, is EPEVTQTPSHQVTQMGQEVILRCVPISNHLYFYWYRQILGQKVEFLVSFYNNEISEKSEIFDDQFSVERPDGSNFTLKIRSTKLEDSAMYFCASRDRPNEKLFFGSGTQLSVL.